A few counts support the clone carrying this T cell receptor beta chain. This sample is drawn from a study of cytomegalovirus exposure and HLA in healthy donors. PCR was performed using 60 Vbeta and 13 Jbeta primers. The method was immunoSEQ multiplex PCR; TCRdb's version includes in-frame clones alone and lacks a portion of them. This sample has about 130,000 clones; just under 75% occur once, and the top ten carry approximately 7%. This receptor was obtained from a man in his forties in good health and CMV-seropositive. The sequencing input was PBMCs.

The DNA for the CDR3 is TGTGCCAGCAGCTTGGGGACTAGCGGGAGATTGGTTACAGATACGCAGTATTTT. Translated: CASSLGTSGRLVTDTQYF. The rearrangement joins TRBV5-4 to TRBJ2-3; 13 nucleotides align to TRBD2. Germline lookup yields CDR1 SGHNT and CDR2 YYREEE (reference sequence). The CDR3 totals 18 residues. V lost 0 bases and J lost 3; bases outside the gene matches: 7.